This T cell receptor (beta chain) was captured in a study of blood T cell repertoires in COVID-19. Study summary: Sources were T cells, B-cell-depleted T cells, or PBMCs; the material itself was cDNA or gDNA.

This clone came up a few times. The CDR3 runs 13 residues. CDR1 and CDR2 (germline): MNHEY, SMNVEV (reference sequence). V was pared by 5 bases and J by 6 bases, with 3 bases of the junction left unmatched. Some clones are missing from TCRdb's copy, which holds only in-frame ones; the method was immunoSEQ multiplex PCR. The sample has some 180,000 clones; roughly four fifths are singletons. The Seattle patients, enrolled during active infection, were followed longitudinally. The chain has TRBV27 and TRBJ2-2, with 7 positions matching TRBD2. This clonotype originated in a woman of 80 years or more with COVID-19, enrolled during active disease. The specimen was peripheral blood. In DNA form, the CDR3 reads TGTGCCAGCAGTCTGACTAGCTCCGGGGAGCTGTTTTTT. As protein: CASSLTSSGELFF.